This T cell receptor beta chain was sequenced during a study of T-cell memory formation after mild COVID-19. CDR3 length equals 13 residues. Germline loops: CDR1 SGHRS, CDR2 YFSETQ. Trimming took off 4 bases at V and 8 bases at J, with 13 bases between the two ends. TCRdb ran MiXCR on the 5' RACE reads and lists one entry per CDR3 protein. The sample lists about 180,000 distinct CDR3 sequences; approximately 17% were seen once. As regards this clonotype: Its antigen is unidentified.

Study-wide points: A subset of responding clones appeared in pre-infection memory, suggesting cross-reactive memory joined.

This rearrangement joins TRBV5-1 to TRBJ2-4; D may be TRBD1 (6 bases). The receptor was isolated from a man between 18 and 35 years old who had mild COVID-19 (a few samples of this study predate the infection). Cell type and time point are not known. The sequencing input was PBMCs or a T cell subset sorted from them (not recorded which). CDR3 coding DNA: TGCGCCAGCAGCGCACAGGGTTCGGACATTCAGTACTTC. Translation: CASSAQGSDIQYF.